Following are 27 T cell receptor beta chains from one sample sequenced in a study of cytomegalovirus exposure and HLA in healthy donors. The PCR employed 60 Vbeta primers together with 13 Jbeta primers. Clones were read by immunoSEQ multiplex PCR, and TCRdb kept only the in-frame ones, dropping some. This table has approximately 89,000 clones, approximately 71% appearing once. Sequenced input: PBMCs. Every receptor here comes from a man aged 25 to 45 in good health and CMV-seronegative.

The chain couples TRBV5-1 to TRBJ2-1, with TRBD2 as a possible D gene (6 bases). V lost 0 bases, J lost 0 bases, and 16 bases lay in between. Looked up from germline, CDR1 is SGHRS and CDR2 is YFSETQ. This CDR3 comprises 18 residues. The CDR3 here is CASSLDRTIRSSYNEQFF. For the CDR3, the DNA is TGCGCCAGCAGCTTGGATAGGACTATCCGGTCCTCCTACAATGAGCAGTTCTTC.

This chain connects TRBV6-6 to TRBJ1-5, with 9 nucleotides matching TRBD1. The CDR3 runs 16 residues. CDR1 is MNHNY and CDR2 is SVGAGI in the germline V gene (reference sequence). Germline trimming cut 4 bases from V and 4 bases from J; bases unmatched to any gene: 8. The CDR3 sequence is CASSWGQGQENQPQHF. As DNA, the CDR3 is TGTGCCAGCAGTTGGGGACAGGGCCAGGAAAATCAGCCCCAGCATTTT.

The chain carries TRBV2 and TRBJ1-1; maybe TRBD1 (5 bases). CDR3 length: 13 residues. Germline V gene lookup returns CDR1 SNHLY and CDR2 FYNNEI. V lost 6 bases to trimming and J lost 3 bases, with 11 bases between them. In nucleotides, the CDR3 is TGTGCCAGCAGGACGGGGGAGTACACTGAAGCTTTCTTT. Protein sequence: CASRTGEYTEAFF.

The chain couples TRBV28 to TRBJ2-4, with D possibly matching TRBD1 (6 bases). This CDR3 contains 14 residues. V was pared by 7 bases and J by 8 bases, with 18 bases between. CDR1 and CDR2 (germline): MDHEN, SYDVKM. The CDR3 here is CASNLGQRGDIQYF. The CDR3 DNA follows: TGTGCCAGCAACCTTGGACAGCGAGGGGACATTCAGTACTTC.

This clone has more than one count but fewer than ten. This chain uses TRBV19 with TRBJ2-2, with TRBD1 as a possible D gene (6 bases). In germline, CDR1 is LNHDA, CDR2 SQIVND (reference sequence). The V gene lost 8 bases and the J gene lost 0 bases, with 10 bases spanning the gap. This CDR3 comprises 14 residues. CDR3 in DNA: TGTGCCAGTCGGGACACCCCGAACACCGGGGAGCTGTTTTTT. Translation: CASRDTPNTGELFF.

The V gene is TRBV5-1, the J gene TRBJ1-5; 8 nucleotides match TRBD1. This CDR3 is 14 amino acids long. Trimming cost V 5 bases and J 2 bases; bases outside gene matches: 3. Per the germline V gene, CDR1 is SGHRS and CDR2 is YFSETQ. The DNA of the CDR3 is TGCGCCAGCAGTTTACAGGGGGGCAATCAGCCCCAGCATTTT. It is translated as CASSLQGGNQPQHF.

This clone is a singleton in its sample. The chain recombines TRBV6-1 with TRBJ1-6; D gene unclear. V was pared by 1 base and J by 3 bases, with 4 bases between. In germline, CDR1 is MNHNS, CDR2 SASEGT. CDR3 length: 14 residues. CDR3 sequence: CASSEDSYNSPLHF. The CDR3 DNA sequence: TGTGCCAGCAGTGAAGACAGCTATAATTCACCCCTCCACTTT.

The V call is TRBV4-2, the J call TRBJ2-2; 9 bases line up with TRBD2. CDR3 length: 17 residues. Germline-derived CDR1 and CDR2 are LGHNA and YNFKEQ. The J segment lost 2 bases and the V segment lost 1 base, leaving 5 bases of the junction unmatched. In DNA form, the CDR3 reads TGTGCCAGCAGCCAAGGGGGCGGGAGGGCTAACACCGGGGAGCTGTTTTTT. Protein sequence: CASSQGGGRANTGELFF.

V and J are TRBV9 and TRBJ2-2; D is unresolved. V was pared by 0 bases and J by 0 bases, with 6 bases between. The V gene's germline CDR1 is SGDLS and CDR2 YYNGEE. The length of the CDR3 is 15 residues. Here the CDR3 DNA reads TGTGCCAGCAGCGTAGCCCCAACGAACACCGGGGAGCTGTTTTTT. This sequence encodes CASSVAPTNTGELFF.

This clone showed up just once. This chain links TRBV7-9 with TRBJ2-5; 7 bases agree with TRBD2. The CDR3 has 15 residues. Per germline, CDR1 SEHNR and CDR2 FQNEAQ (reference sequence). Trimming at V came to 4 bases and at J to 5 bases, leaving 10 bases not matched to a gene. The CDR3, as DNA: TGTGCCAGCAGCTCGGCTCCGGGAGGAGAGGAGACCCAGTACTTC. It encodes CASSSAPGGEETQYF.

Notes on this clone: One junction end disagrees with the germline gene, perhaps due to a read error. This chain links TRBV11-3 with TRBJ2-1; no firm D call. The CDR3 is made up of 13 amino acids. Looked up from germline, CDR1 is SGHNT and CDR2 is YENEEA. The DNA of the CDR3 is TGTGCCAGCAGCCTAGACGGTGGCAATGAGCAGTTCTTC. It specifies CASSLDGGNEQFF.

The chain couples TRBV7-9 to TRBJ1-2; 11 bases align to TRBD1. J was trimmed by 2 bases and V by 7 bases; bases with no gene match: 6. The CDR3 totals 15 residues. Germline V gene data show CDR1 as SEHNR and CDR2 as FQNEAQ (reference sequence). The CDR3 loop reads CASTMGTGGNYGYTF. The CDR3 nucleotides read TGTGCCAGCACGATGGGGACAGGGGGGAACTATGGCTACACCTTC.

This sequence joins TRBV29-1 and TRBJ1-1; D unresolved. Germline V gene sequence: CDR1 SQVTM, CDR2 ANQGSEA. Between the trimmed V and J ends, which lost 2 bases and 3 bases, there was a span of 4 bases. This CDR3 has 11 amino acids. The CDR3 spells CSVERYTEAFF. CDR3 in DNA: TGCAGCGTTGAACGGTACACTGAAGCTTTCTTT.

This clone was seen a few times. The V gene is TRBV5-4, the J gene TRBJ1-1; weak D call: TRBD1 (5 bases). The CDR3 spans 14 residues. Trimming took off 0 bases at V and 5 bases at J, with 11 bases between the two ends. The germline gives CDR1 SGHNT, CDR2 YYREEE (reference sequence). CDR3 amino acids: CASSLGQGTTEAFF. In DNA, the CDR3 is TGTGCCAGCAGCTTGGGGCAGGGTACGACTGAAGCTTTCTTT.

CDR3 in amino acids: CASSLDLFGTDTQYF. DNA for the CDR3: TGTGCCAGCAGCTTAGATCTTTTCGGCACAGATACGCAGTATTTT. V usage is TRBV7-2 and J usage is TRBJ2-3; D not resolved. V lost 1 base and J lost 1, with 9 bases in between. Per the germline V gene, CDR1 is SGHTA and CDR2 is FQGNSA. CDR3 length: 15 residues.

The chain combines TRBV4-1 with TRBJ1-4; TRBD1 matches 10 bases. With V trimmed by 0 bases and J by 6 bases, 4 bases remained unmatched. In germline, CDR1 is MGHRA, CDR2 YSYEKL. This CDR3 spans 16 amino acids. The CDR3, as DNA: TGCGCCAGCAGCCAAGAATGGGGGACAGGGGATGAAAAACTGTTTTTT. Encoded protein: CASSQEWGTGDEKLFF.

The chain uses TRBV12-5 and TRBJ2-3; 8 bases align to TRBD2. CDR3 size: 15 residues. Germline V gene data show CDR1 as LGHNT and CDR2 as FRNRAP. V lost 1 base and J lost 4; bases outside the gene matches: 4. CDR3 residues: CASGLEAGVADTQYF. Here the CDR3 DNA reads TGTGCTAGTGGTTTGGAAGCGGGGGTGGCAGATACGCAGTATTTT.

Points on this clone: The sample holds other DNA sequences that translate to the same CDR3. This chain joins TRBV19 and TRBJ2-5, with D maybe TRBD2 (5 bases). V was shortened by 4 bases and J by 5 bases, with 17 bases between the two germline ends. Germline CDR1 and CDR2: LNHDA and SQIVND (reference sequence). This CDR3 contains 15 residues. The CDR3 spells CASSNTRVPKETQYF. In DNA, the CDR3 is TGTGCCAGTAGTAATACGCGGGTCCCCAAGGAGACCCAGTACTTC.

This chain connects TRBV29-1 to TRBJ2-1; TRBD2 matches 11 bases. Trimming took 6 bases from V and 10 from J; bases not matched to a gene: 8. This CDR3 is built from 13 residues. The germline CDR1 and CDR2 sequences are SQVTM and ANQGSEA. The CDR3 bases are TGCAGCGTCAGACTAGCGGGAAGGGGCGAGCAGTTCTTC. This codes for CSVRLAGRGEQFF.

V is TRBV6-1 and J is TRBJ1-4; tentative D call: TRBD1 (5 bases). The CDR3 has 14 amino acids. Germline V gene sequence: CDR1 MNHNS, CDR2 SASEGT. V was shortened by 1 base and J by 2 bases, with 5 bases between the two germline ends. CDR3 region: CASSEDRTNEKLFF. The CDR3 DNA is TGTGCCAGCAGTGAAGACAGGACTAATGAAAAACTGTTTTTT.

This clone was seen more than once but under ten times. The chain uses TRBV4-3 and TRBJ2-1, with TRBD1 matching over 9 bases. Germline V gene sequence: CDR1 LGHNA, CDR2 YSLEER. The CDR3 consists of 15 residues. After removal of 4 bases from V and 3 bases from J, the junction contained 4 bases not matched to a gene. In DNA, the CDR3 is TGCGCCAGCAGCCCGGACAGGGGAAACTACAATGAGCAGTTCTTC. It codes for CASSPDRGNYNEQFF.

V is TRBV7-8 and J is TRBJ2-2; 7 bases line up with TRBD2. With 1 base clipped from V and 7 bases from J, the junction kept 0 bases outside the gene matches. The germline V gene encodes CDR1 SGHVS and CDR2 FQNEAQ. This CDR3 spans 13 amino acids. CDR3 coding DNA: TGTGCCAGCAGCTTAGTAGCGGGCGGGGAGCTGTTTTTT. Translation: CASSLVAGGELFF.

This clone is labeled as medium-sized. The chain recombines TRBV19 with TRBJ2-1; 11 positions match TRBD2. With V trimmed by 3 bases and J by 2 bases, 0 bases remained unmatched. Germline CDR1 is LNHDA and CDR2 is SQIVND (reference sequence). There are 15 residues in the CDR3. The CDR3 nucleotides are TGTGCCAGTAGTATGACTAGCGGGGCCTACAATGAGCAGTTCTTC. Protein: CASSMTSGAYNEQFF. Drawing the rest from reference TRBV19 and TRBJ2-1, the complete variable domain is DGGITQSPKYLFRKEGQNVTLSCEQNLNHDAMYWYRQDPGQGLRLIYYSQIVNDFQKGDIAEGYSVSREKKESFPLTVTSAQKNPTAFYLCASSMTSGAYNEQFFGPGTRLTVL.

This chain joins TRBV5-1 and TRBJ2-2; the D gene is possibly TRBD1 (6 bases). The germline V and J ends were trimmed by 0 bases and 7 bases, with 10 bases remaining between them. The CDR3 consists of 14 residues. Germline values: CDR1 SGHRS, CDR2 YFSETQ. This chain's CDR3 is CASSLDRALGELFF. CDR3 sequence (DNA): TGCGCCAGCAGCTTGGACAGGGCCCTCGGGGAGCTGTTTTTT.

This chain joins TRBV6-5 and TRBJ1-2; 8 nucleotides line up with TRBD1. J was trimmed by 1 base and V by 5 bases; bases with no gene match: 6. Germline V gene sequence: CDR1 MNHEY, CDR2 SVGAGI. CDR3 length: 15 amino acids. The CDR3 coding sequence is TGTGCCAGCAGTCCCAGGACAGGGAGTAACTATGGCTACACCTTC. It translates to CASSPRTGSNYGYTF.

This clone occurred a few times. The CDR3 bases are TGTGCCAGCAGCACGGGACAGGGGGCCTACGAGCAGTACTTC. Translation: CASSTGQGAYEQYF. This chain uses TRBV5-4 with TRBJ2-7; 11 bases line up with TRBD1. V was clipped by 4 bases and J by 2 bases; unmatched bases: 2. Germline loops: CDR1 SGHNT, CDR2 YYREEE (reference sequence). This CDR3 spans 14 amino acids.

The CDR3 is CAISGNLAGVFTNEQFF. CDR3 DNA: TGTGCCATCAGTGGGAATCTAGCGGGAGTATTTACAAATGAGCAGTTCTTC. V is TRBV10-3 and J is TRBJ2-1; 10 bases are a match to TRBD2. Germline V gene data show CDR1 as ENHRY and CDR2 as SYGVKD. V lost 4 bases and J lost 7; bases outside the gene matches: 13. This CDR3 spans 17 amino acids.